This passage covers 14 T cell receptor beta chains from one sample sequenced in a study of blood T cell repertoires in COVID-19. Sequencing was performed with immunoSEQ multiplex PCR; in TCRdb, only in-frame clones are kept and a portion is missing. The data contain 250,000 to 400,000 clones, 85% of them singletons. Sequenced material: PBMCs or T cells enriched from blood (not recorded which). Receptors originate from a woman younger than 45 who had been exposed to COVID-19.

The chain couples TRBV9 to TRBJ1-6, with TRBD1 matching 9 bases. V lost 0 bases, J lost 10 bases, and 5 bases stayed unmatched. The CDR3 runs to 15 residues. Germline V gene data show CDR1 as SGDLS and CDR2 as YYNGEE. CDR3 in amino acids: CASSVGDRDFSPLHF. CDR3 coding DNA: TGTGCCAGCAGCGTAGGGGACAGGGACTTCTCACCCCTCCACTTT.

The chain recombines TRBV11-2 with TRBJ1-2; 8 bases map to TRBD1. The junction had 4 bases not matched to a gene; V was cut back by 3 bases and J by 4 bases. The CDR3 length is 14 residues. Germline loops: CDR1 SGHAT, CDR2 FQNNGV. Here the CDR3 DNA reads TGTGCCAGCAGCTTCGACAGGGGAGGCTATGGCTACACCTTC. Translation: CASSFDRGGYGYTF.

As regards this clone: The junction departs from the called germline gene at one end, perhaps through a read error. The rearrangement uses TRBV14 and TRBJ2-3; the match to TRBD2 covers 7 bases. The CDR3 spans 16 residues. The germline V gene encodes CDR1 SGHDN and CDR2 FVKESK. The CDR3 is CASSQGLAVSIDTQYF. The DNA of the CDR3 is TGTGCCAGCAGCCAAGGACTAGCCGTTAGCATAGATACGCAGTATTTT.

This clone was seen once. V and J are TRBV6-6 and TRBJ1-4; D might be TRBD1 (6 bases). The CDR3 sequence is 14 residues long. V gave up 6 bases and J gave up 8 bases, with 16 bases separating them. Germline CDR1 and CDR2: MNHNY and SVGAGI (reference sequence). This chain's CDR3 is CASSPTGFEEKLFF. The CDR3 region has the DNA TGTGCCAGCAGCCCTACAGGGTTCGAAGAAAAACTGTTTTTT.

V gene TRBV7-3 combines with J gene TRBJ2-5, with 15 bases matching TRBD2. Per germline, CDR1 SGHTA and CDR2 FQGTGA. This CDR3 has 18 amino acids. Unmatched junction bases numbered 9, after V lost 5 bases and J lost 2 bases. CDR3 sequence (DNA): TGTGCCAGCAGCCGGGGACTAGCGGGAGGACCTCGGCAAGAGACCCAGTACTTC. Its protein is CASSRGLAGGPRQETQYF.

The chain is built from TRBV11-3 and TRBJ2-7, with TRBD1 identical over 8 bases. Trimming removed 5 bases from V and 3 bases from J; junction bases left unmatched: 6. The CDR3 spans 14 residues. Germline CDR1 SGHNT, CDR2 YENEEA. The CDR3 loop reads CASSPGTGGYEQYF. CDR3 in DNA: TGTGCCAGCAGCCCTGGGACAGGAGGCTACGAGCAGTACTTC.

The chain combines TRBV7-8 with TRBJ1-3; D may be TRBD1 (6 bases). The V gene's germline CDR1 is SGHVS and CDR2 FQNEAQ. CDR3 length: 18 amino acids. Trimming stripped 3 bases from V and 3 bases from J, with 21 bases between. This CDR3 is CASSFDRGGGIIGNTIYF. DNA of the CDR3: TGTGCCAGCAGCTTTGATAGGGGAGGGGGTATCATTGGAAACACCATATATTTT.

The table lists this clone with a few counts. The CDR3 nucleotides read TGTGCCAGCAGTGTTAGCGGACAAACCATCTATGGCTACACCTTC. It encodes CASSVSGQTIYGYTF. The rearrangement uses TRBV2 and TRBJ1-2, with D maybe TRBD1 (5 bases). This CDR3 is 15 amino acids long. Trimming left V 4 bases short and J 4 bases short, with 16 bases between. Looked up from germline, CDR1 is SNHLY and CDR2 is FYNNEI.

This clone was picked up one time. CDR3 bases: TGCGCCAGCAGCTTGAGAGGTGAAAATAATGAAAAACTGTTTTTT. It codes for CASSLRGENNEKLFF. The chain couples TRBV5-1 to TRBJ1-4; D gene unclear. The CDR3 spans 15 residues. Trimming removed 1 base from V and 4 bases from J, with 11 bases in between. The V gene's germline CDR1 is SGHRS and CDR2 YFSETQ.

The chain carries TRBV15 and TRBJ1-6; TRBD1 matches at 8 bases. The trim removed 5 bases at V and 7 bases at J, leaving 7 bases unmatched. CDR1 is LNHNV and CDR2 is YYDKDF in the germline V gene (reference sequence). This CDR3 spans 15 amino acids. The CDR3 loop reads CATSGRTGRNSPLHF. The CDR3 bases are TGTGCCACCAGCGGGCGGACAGGGAGAAATTCACCCCTCCACTTT. Complete variable domain (other parts from reference TRBV15 and TRBJ1-6): DAMVIQNPRYQVTQFGKPVTLSCSQTLNHNVMYWYQQKSSQAPKLLFHYYDKDFNNEADTPDNFQSRRPNTSFCFLDIRSPGLGDTAMYLCATSGRTGRNSPLHFGNGTRLTVT.

The CDR3 region has the DNA TGTGCCAGCAGTTACGGGGTCTCCTACGAGCAGTACTTC. This encodes CASSYGVSYEQYF. This chain uses TRBV12-3 or TRBV12-4 with TRBJ2-7; possible D gene TRBD2, 5 bases. The CDR3 contains 13 residues. Trimming removed 4 bases from V and 0 bases from J, with 7 bases in between.

In the case of this clone: The same CDR3 can be traced to other DNA sequences in this sample. This chain links TRBV28 with TRBJ1-5; 10 bases are shared with TRBD1. CDR1 MDHEN and CDR2 SYDVKM come from the germline V gene. The CDR3 covers 15 residues. V lost 4 bases, J lost 5 bases, and 5 bases stayed unmatched. Written as DNA, the CDR3 is TGTGCCAGCAGTTCGGGACAGGGGCTTGATCAGCCCCAGCATTTT. This sequence encodes CASSSGQGLDQPQHF.

The chain couples TRBV27 to TRBJ1-1; D gene uncertain. The CDR3 is made up of 13 amino acids. V was clipped by 5 bases and J by 2 bases, with 9 bases between them. CDR1 is MNHEY, CDR2 SMNVEV, per germline (reference sequence). The CDR3 DNA is TGTGCCAGCAGTCCGCGGAGAAACACTGAAGCTTTCTTT. Protein product: CASSPRRNTEAFF.

V gene TRBV24-1 combines with J gene TRBJ1-2; D possibly corresponds to TRBD1 (6 bases). Germline values: CDR1 KGHDR, CDR2 SFDVKD. Between the trimmed V and J ends, which lost 9 bases and 8 bases, there was a span of 15 bases. The CDR3 contains 12 residues. Written as DNA, the CDR3 is TGTGCCACCGCGGCCCAGGGGTACGGCTACACCTTC. The encoded protein is CATAAQGYGYTF.